Presented here are 27 T cell receptor beta chains from one specimen sequenced in a study of high-grade serous ovarian cancer treatment subgroups. The tumor samples were collected prior to definitive surgery or chemotherapy. The table came from immunoSEQ multiplex PCR; TCRdb's copy has only in-frame clones and leaves some out. The repertoire holds over 15,000 clones, 73% seen once, with more than 3.5% in the top ten. What was sequenced was tumor tissue. All receptors come from a human donor with high-grade serous ovarian cancer.

The chain couples TRBV5-5 to TRBJ2-1; the match to TRBD2 covers 7 bases. The CDR3 length is 12 residues. CDR1 is SGHKS and CDR2 is YYEKEE in the germline V gene (reference sequence). Losses at the gene ends were 0 bases for V and 10 bases for J; bases not matched to a gene: 1. The CDR3: CASSLVLAEQFF. The CDR3 DNA follows: TGTGCCAGCAGCTTGGTACTAGCGGAGCAGTTCTTC.

The rearrangement joins TRBV6-1 to TRBJ1-2; D perhaps matches TRBD1 (5 bases). V lost 0 bases and J 6 bases, leaving 11 bases between the germline ends. Germline V gene sequence: CDR1 MNHNS, CDR2 SASEGT. This CDR3 has 14 residues. CDR3 protein: CASSEAAGGDGYTF. DNA of the CDR3: TGTGCCAGCAGTGAAGCCGCCGGGGGAGATGGCTACACCTTC.

The V and J genes are TRBV28 and TRBJ1-1, with 9 bases matching TRBD1. V shed 5 bases and J 4 bases; nucleotides not matched to a gene: 11. The CDR3 is 16 residues long. Germline V gene data show CDR1 as MDHEN and CDR2 as SYDVKM. The CDR3 sequence: CASSHPGQGSRTEAFF. As DNA, the CDR3 is TGTGCCAGCAGTCACCCGGGACAGGGCTCCCGCACTGAAGCTTTCTTT.

This sequence joins TRBV28 and TRBJ1-2, with D possibly matching TRBD1 (5 bases). CDR1 and CDR2 (germline): MDHEN, SYDVKM. The CDR3 is made up of 14 amino acids. V was clipped by 6 bases and J by 8 bases, with 19 bases between them. CDR3 protein: CASRQTASVRGYTF. The CDR3 bases are TGTGCCAGCAGACAGACAGCGTCCGTTAGGGGCTACACCTTC.

In this sample, this clone turned up a few times. The CDR3 protein is CASSLASGGAETQYF. CDR3 DNA: TGCGCCAGCAGCTTGGCTAGCGGGGGGGCAGAGACCCAGTACTTC. The chain links TRBV5-1 to TRBJ2-5, with 12 bases that match TRBD2. The V gene end was trimmed by 0 bases and the J gene end by 4 bases; junction bases not matched to a gene: 1. Germline lookup yields CDR1 SGHRS and CDR2 YFSETQ. The CDR3 contains 15 residues.

This clone ranks as large. V and J are TRBV13 and TRBJ2-5, with 9 nucleotides matching TRBD1. This CDR3 is built from 15 residues. CDR1 PRHDT and CDR2 FYEKMQ come from the germline V gene (reference sequence). J lost 4 bases, V lost 4 bases, and 7 bases had no gene match. CDR3 nucleotide sequence: TGTGCCAGCAGCTCCGGGACAGGGTGGGCAGAGACCCAGTACTTC. Translated, it gives CASSSGTGWAETQYF.

The DNA of the CDR3 is TGCGCCAGCAGCCGAGAACCCAGGGCGGCAGGGGCCAACGTCCTGACTTTC. This translates into CASSREPRAAGANVLTF. This sequence joins TRBV4-1 and TRBJ2-6, with D possibly TRBD1 on 5 matching bases. The CDR3 loop spans 17 amino acids. Trimming removed 4 bases from V and 4 bases from J, with 17 bases in between. The germline gives CDR1 MGHRA, CDR2 YSYEKL.

This clone was observed a single time. V gene TRBV27 combines with J gene TRBJ1-1; D is undetermined. The CDR3 is 13 residues long. In germline, CDR1 is MNHEY, CDR2 SMNVEV (reference sequence). The V end lost 5 bases, the J end lost 4 bases, and 11 bases lay between the germline ends. CDR3 loop: CASSMTGTTEAFF. The CDR3 nucleotides are TGTGCCAGCAGTATGACGGGCACCACTGAAGCTTTCTTT.

The chain is built from TRBV7-2 and TRBJ1-2; D remains ambiguous. The germline CDR1 and CDR2 sequences are SGHTA and FQGNSA. Trimming removed 4 bases from V and 7 bases from J, with 16 bases in between. The CDR3 runs 14 residues. The CDR3 nucleotides read TGTGCCAGCAGCTACCCTGAGGCCGGAATTGGCTACACCTTC. It encodes CASSYPEAGIGYTF.

V gene TRBV9 combines with J gene TRBJ1-1; D is unclear. Between the trimmed V and J ends, which lost 7 bases and 1 base, there was a span of 11 bases. The germline gives CDR1 SGDLS, CDR2 YYNGEE. The CDR3 is 13 amino acids. The CDR3 DNA reads as TGTGCCAGCGCGGTGGGCTGGAACACTGAAGCTTTCTTT. It specifies CASAVGWNTEAFF.

By sample share, this clone is medium-sized. This rearrangement joins TRBV5-1 to TRBJ2-1, with 10 bases identical to TRBD1. The CDR3 is made up of 15 amino acids. In germline, CDR1 is SGHRS, CDR2 YFSETQ. Trimming took 4 bases from V and 5 from J; bases not matched to a gene: 6. The CDR3 sequence is CASSKTGGSNNEQFF. The DNA for the CDR3 is TGCGCCAGCAGCAAGACAGGGGGCAGTAACAATGAGCAGTTCTTC.

V is TRBV6-6 and J is TRBJ2-2; 9 bases line up with TRBD1. The CDR3 runs 13 residues. Germline V gene sequence: CDR1 MNHNY, CDR2 SVGAGI (reference sequence). CDR3 DNA sequence: TGTGCGACGAGTGGACAGGGGACCGGGGAGCTGTTTTTT. Amino acid sequence: CATSGQGTGELFF.

The rearrangement joins TRBV4-1 to TRBJ2-3; 12 bases fit TRBD2. This CDR3 is built from 17 residues. The ends lost 0 bases at V and 3 bases at J; junction bases unmatched: 4. Germline CDR1 and CDR2: MGHRA and YSYEKL. CDR3 nucleotide sequence: TGCGCCAGCAGCCAAGAGCCTAGCGGGGGGGCAACAGATACGCAGTATTTT. This encodes CASSQEPSGGATDTQYF.

The chain is built from TRBV5-1 and TRBJ1-3, with no clear D. Trimming left V 4 bases short and J 1 base short, with 9 bases between. Germline V gene lookup returns CDR1 SGHRS and CDR2 YFSETQ. The CDR3 has 14 residues. As DNA, the CDR3 is TGCGCCAGCAGCCCCGGTAGTTCTGGAAACACCATATATTTT. Translating gives CASSPGSSGNTIYF.

This clone has a handful of counts. V gene TRBV29-1 combines with J gene TRBJ1-1; unclear D gene. Germline lookup yields CDR1 SQVTM and CDR2 ANQGSEA. V shed 7 bases and J shed 0 bases, with 12 bases lying between them. The CDR3 spans 13 residues. The CDR3 region has the DNA TGCAGCGCCACCCCCAGCCTGAACACTGAAGCTTTCTTT. Translated: CSATPSLNTEAFF.

By sample fraction, this clone is medium-sized (0.01 to 0.1%). The chain joins TRBV4-3 to TRBJ1-2; D is undetermined. CDR3 length: 12 residues. Trimming shortened V by 3 bases and J by 2 bases, and 4 bases separated the two germline ends. Germline lookup yields CDR1 LGHNA and CDR2 YSLEER. CDR3 in amino acids: CASSHGNYGYTF. CDR3 nucleotide sequence: TGCGCCAGCAGCCATGGAAACTATGGCTACACCTTC.

This rearrangement joins TRBV18 to TRBJ2-5; no clear D. V lost 5 bases and J lost 2, with 9 bases in between. Germline V gene sequence: CDR1 KGHSH, CDR2 LQKENI. This CDR3 has 13 amino acids. CDR3 amino acids: CASSLDGQETQYF. The CDR3 DNA reads TGTGCCAGCTCATTGGATGGGCAAGAGACCCAGTACTTC.

This chain connects TRBV7-3 to TRBJ2-2; D is unclear. The CDR3 sequence is 13 residues long. Germline CDR1 is SGHTA and CDR2 is FQGTGA. V was clipped by 5 bases and J by 7 bases, with 11 bases between them. DNA of the CDR3: TGTGCCAGCAGCCCACAACGCGGCGGGGAGCTGTTTTTT. Protein product: CASSPQRGGELFF.

J is TRBJ1-3 and V is TRBV6-1; no clear D gene. The CDR3 is 15 amino acids. Per germline, CDR1 MNHNS and CDR2 SASEGT. Trimming removed 2 bases from V and 7 bases from J, with 15 bases in between. CDR3 sequence reads: CASSETGFGGNTIYF. CDR3 sequence (DNA): TGTGCCAGCAGTGAAACCGGATTCGGAGGCAACACCATATATTTT.

This chain joins TRBV11-3 and TRBJ1-3; D is undetermined. V lost 1 base and J 0 bases, leaving 13 bases between the germline ends. The CDR3 length is 17 residues. Germline V lookup: CDR1 SGHNT, CDR2 YENEEA. CDR3 sequence (DNA): TGTGCCAGCAGCTTAGGGGGTGACCGAGACTCTGGAAACACCATATATTTT. Its translation is CASSLGGDRDSGNTIYF.

The chain employs TRBV7-6 and TRBJ2-3; D not certain. Between the trimmed V and J ends, which lost 4 bases and 2 bases, there was a span of 7 bases. Germline loops: CDR1 SGHVS, CDR2 FNYEAQ. The CDR3 runs 13 residues. In nucleotides, the CDR3 is TGTGCCAGCAGCTCAGATCACACAGATACGCAGTATTTT. It is translated as CASSSDHTDTQYF.

CDR3 bases: TGTGCCTGGGGGCGGGGGTCCTACGAGCAGTACTTC. Translating gives CAWGRGSYEQYF. The gene calls are TRBV30 and TRBJ2-7; TRBD2 matches 7 bases. With V trimmed by 5 bases and J by 1 base, 2 bases remained unmatched. This CDR3 is built from 12 residues. The V gene's germline CDR1 is GTSNPN and CDR2 SVGIG (reference sequence).

The chain combines TRBV4-3 with TRBJ1-2, with D maybe TRBD1 (6 bases). The CDR3 contains 17 residues. The germline V gene encodes CDR1 LGHNA and CDR2 YSLEER. Trimming took 0 bases from V and 1 from J, leaving 15 bases between them. The CDR3 DNA reads TGCGCCAGCAGCCAAGATCTTCGGGGGCTTCGTAACTATGGCTACACCTTC. Translation gives CASSQDLRGLRNYGYTF.

This rearrangement joins TRBV7-3 to TRBJ2-5, with 7 bases matching TRBD1. V lost 4 bases, J lost 4 bases, and 9 bases stayed unmatched. The CDR3 is 15 residues long. Per germline, CDR1 SGHTA and CDR2 FQGTGA. CDR3 DNA: TGTGCCAGCAGCTCAAACAGGGGAGCGGCAGAGACCCAGTACTTC. It codes for CASSSNRGAAETQYF.

The chain couples TRBV4-3 to TRBJ2-7; the D is unclear. The V gene lost 1 base and the J gene lost 3 bases, with 7 bases spanning the gap. This CDR3 contains 13 residues. The germline gives CDR1 LGHNA, CDR2 YSLEER. In nucleotides, the CDR3 is TGCGCCAGCAGCCAAGGCCCTATCTACGAGCAGTACTTC. Amino acid sequence: CASSQGPIYEQYF.

This clone was observed a handful of times. This chain links TRBV7-2 with TRBJ2-5, with 9 bases lining up with TRBD2. V shed 2 bases and J 5 bases; nucleotides not matched to a gene: 9. CDR1 SGHTA and CDR2 FQGNSA come from the germline V gene. The CDR3 consists of 16 residues. The CDR3 coding sequence is TGTGCCAGCAGCTTAATGGCTAGCGGGGTGCGTGAGACCCAGTACTTC. It is translated as CASSLMASGVRETQYF.

The rearrangement uses TRBV7-8 and TRBJ1-1; weak D call: TRBD1 (6 bases). V lost 3 bases and J lost 11, with 13 bases in between. The CDR3 totals 12 residues. Germline V CDR1 and CDR2: SGHVS, FQNEAQ. The CDR3: CASSFNRDKAFF. In DNA, the CDR3 is TGTGCCAGCAGCTTCAACCGGGACAAGGCTTTCTTT.